This T cell receptor beta chain was recorded in a study of blood T cell repertoires in COVID-19. In its sample, this clone was seen once. Some clones are missing from TCRdb's copy, which holds only in-frame ones; the method was immunoSEQ multiplex PCR. The data contain around 310,000 clones, 85% to 90% of them singletons. V was cut by 3 bases and J by 0 bases, with 12 bases left in between. The CDR3 runs to 15 residues. Germline lookup yields CDR1 SQVTM and CDR2 ANQGSEA. V and J are TRBV29-1 and TRBJ1-3; D remains ambiguous. The sequencing input was PBMCs or T cells enriched from blood (not recorded which). This TCR was recovered from a young woman who had recovered from COVID-19. The CDR3 DNA sequence: TGCAGCGTTGAGTCCAGAGGTTACTCTGGAAACACCATATATTTT. Residues: CSVESRGYSGNTIYF.